These T cell receptor beta chains were read from a single sample in a study of shared clonotypes between healthy human individuals. Some clones are missing from TCRdb's copy, which holds only in-frame ones; the method was immunoSEQ multiplex PCR. Here the sample spans about 1 million clones, about three quarters being singletons. Sequencing was performed on memory CD4+ T cells sorted from blood. Source of these receptors: a man aged 18 to 29 in good health. Both conserved end residues are trimmed from each CDR3. A D gene is named only where the DNA matches it firmly.

TRBV10-3	TRBJ2-7	.	AISETSLYEQY
TRBV7-2	TRBJ2-5	.	ASSSELVQETQY
TRBV28	TRBJ2-5	.	ASRGSWSRETQY
TRBV6-1	TRBJ2-7	.	ASSDRRWSEQY
TRBV5-6	TRBJ2-5	.	ASSSQGWQETQY
TRBV5-1	TRBJ1-1	TRBD1	ASSLGPRDRNTEAF
TRBV25-1	TRBJ1-4	TRBD1	ASSENVQGGKLF
TRBV6-6	TRBJ2-1	.	ASTPPGVYNEQF
TRBV2	TRBJ2-5	TRBD2	ASSAGGGRETQY
TRBV7-8	TRBJ2-2	.	ASSLRVANTGELF
TRBV7-2	TRBJ1-4	TRBD1	ASSPPGQGIGEKLF
TRBV5-1	TRBJ2-1	TRBD2	ASSLGSTSGNNEQF
TRBV9	TRBJ2-3	.	ASSVAGRGTDTQY
TRBV10-3	TRBJ2-5	TRBD2	AISGPGLAGERYQETQY
TRBV2	TRBJ1-2	.	ASKGSSTVSGGYT
TRBV5-1	TRBJ1-1	.	ASSLEAPSTEAF
TRBV25-1	TRBJ1-6	.	ASSDPRKGGPLH
TRBV6-1	TRBJ2-7	TRBD1	ASIGTGLGEQY
TRBV20-1	TRBJ1-2	.	SFPSNYGYT
TRBV19	TRBJ2-2	TRBD1	ASSADRGTKGTGELF
TRBV7-2	TRBJ1-4	.	ASSRRGPNEKLF
TRBV18	TRBJ2-1	.	ASSPTLGMGGNEQF
TRBV6-5	TRBJ2-5	.	ASSRQPQETQY
TRBV18	TRBJ1-2	.	ASSQLLTDSGSLNYGYT
TRBV4-1	TRBJ1-2	.	ASSPNQGANYGYT
TRBV18	TRBJ1-2	.	ASSAKEGYT
TRBV15	TRBJ2-7	.	ATSRDASLASSYEQY
TRBV7-9	TRBJ2-7	TRBD2	ASSLQAGGYYEQY
TRBV18	TRBJ2-7	.	ASSPGGTAYEQY
TRBV27	TRBJ1-6	TRBD1	ASTLDRDNSPLH
TRBV5-1	TRBJ1-1	.	ASSSQNMNTEAF
TRBV28	TRBJ2-7	.	ASSTPVEYEQY
TRBV2	TRBJ2-4	TRBD2	ASSGRLAGDQNIQY
TRBV2	TRBJ1-1	TRBD1	ASTVDRVNTEAF
TRBV29-1	TRBJ1-2	.	SVDVVYGYT
TRBV11-2	TRBJ2-5	.	ASSAPGGRGETQY
TRBV5-1	TRBJ2-5	.	ASSPEGRAGRETQY
TRBV9	TRBJ2-3	.	ASSVGSGSTDTQY
TRBV18	TRBJ1-1	.	ASSPISGEGTEAF
TRBV2	TRBJ2-7	.	ASSDSTDEQY
TRBV6-1	TRBJ1-3	.	ASSERQGTGNTIY
TRBV11-2	TRBJ2-3	TRBD1	ASSLAGQGAGTDTQY
TRBV10-3	TRBJ2-1	.	AIRKGGSSYNEQF
TRBV6-1	TRBJ1-5	.	ASSDRYGGSQPQH
TRBV30	TRBJ1-1	.	AWRDGLFAEAF
TRBV19	TRBJ1-3	.	ASSPRTVSGNTIY
TRBV10-3	TRBJ1-6	TRBD1	ATRDPGTGDYNSPLH
TRBV2	TRBJ2-1	TRBD2	AITTSGGQSYNEQF